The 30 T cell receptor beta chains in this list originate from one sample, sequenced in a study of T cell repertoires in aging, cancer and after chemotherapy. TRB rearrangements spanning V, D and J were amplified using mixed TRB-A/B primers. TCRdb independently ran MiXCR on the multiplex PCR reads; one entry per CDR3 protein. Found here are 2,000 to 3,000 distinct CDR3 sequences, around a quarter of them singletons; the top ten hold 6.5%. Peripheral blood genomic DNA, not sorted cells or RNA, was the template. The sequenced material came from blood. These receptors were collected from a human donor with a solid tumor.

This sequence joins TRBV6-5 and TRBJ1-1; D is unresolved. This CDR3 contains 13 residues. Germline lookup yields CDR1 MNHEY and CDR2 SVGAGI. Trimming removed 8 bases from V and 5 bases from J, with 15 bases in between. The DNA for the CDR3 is TGTGCCAGCTTTCCGGAGACTATTACTGAAGCTTTCTTT. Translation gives CASFPETITEAFF.

This CDR3 is CSATTGGVTEAFF. CDR3 coding DNA: TGCAGTGCAACGACAGGGGGGGTCACTGAAGCTTTCTTT. The V call is TRBV20-1, the J call TRBJ1-1; 9 bases match TRBD1. The J segment lost 4 bases and the V segment lost 6 bases, leaving 6 bases of the junction unmatched. The CDR3 has 13 amino acids. Germline CDR1 DFQATT, CDR2 SNEGSKA (reference sequence).

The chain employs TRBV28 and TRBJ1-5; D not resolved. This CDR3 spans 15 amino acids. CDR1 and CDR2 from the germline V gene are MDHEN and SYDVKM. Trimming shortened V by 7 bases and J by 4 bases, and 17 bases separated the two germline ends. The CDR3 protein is CASKPQGWSNQPQHF. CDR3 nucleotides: TGTGCCAGCAAACCACAAGGTTGGAGTAATCAGCCCCAGCATTTT.

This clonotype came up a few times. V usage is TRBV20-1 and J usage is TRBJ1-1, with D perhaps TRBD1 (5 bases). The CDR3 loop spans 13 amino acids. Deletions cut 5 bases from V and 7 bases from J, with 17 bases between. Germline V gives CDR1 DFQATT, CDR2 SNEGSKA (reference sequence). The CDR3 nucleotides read TGCAGTGCTCCTCGGCAGGGCCGGTTTGAAGCTTTCTTT. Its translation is CSAPRQGRFEAFF.

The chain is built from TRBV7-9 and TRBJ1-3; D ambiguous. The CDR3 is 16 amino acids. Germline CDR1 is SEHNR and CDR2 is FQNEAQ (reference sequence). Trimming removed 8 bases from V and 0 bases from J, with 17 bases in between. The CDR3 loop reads CASSTLPGISGNTIYF. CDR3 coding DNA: TGTGCCAGCTCTACTCTGCCGGGAATCTCTGGAAACACCATATATTTT.

CDR3 sequence reads: CASRSRGLAGESTDTQYF. DNA for the CDR3: TGTGCCAGCAGATCTAGAGGACTAGCGGGAGAGAGCACAGATACGCAGTATTTT. V gene TRBV7-9 combines with J gene TRBJ2-3; 13 bases agree with TRBD2. This CDR3 has 18 residues. The V gene end was trimmed by 6 bases and the J gene end by 0 bases; junction bases not matched to a gene: 9. CDR1 is SEHNR, CDR2 FQNEAQ, per germline (reference sequence).

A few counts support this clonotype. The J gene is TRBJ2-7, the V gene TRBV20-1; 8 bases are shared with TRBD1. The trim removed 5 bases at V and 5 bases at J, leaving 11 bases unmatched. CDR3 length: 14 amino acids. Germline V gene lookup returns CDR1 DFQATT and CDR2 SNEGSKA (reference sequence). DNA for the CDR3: TGCAGTGCTCCGTCGCAGGGGGCGCGAAACGAGCAGTACTTC. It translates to CSAPSQGARNEQYF.

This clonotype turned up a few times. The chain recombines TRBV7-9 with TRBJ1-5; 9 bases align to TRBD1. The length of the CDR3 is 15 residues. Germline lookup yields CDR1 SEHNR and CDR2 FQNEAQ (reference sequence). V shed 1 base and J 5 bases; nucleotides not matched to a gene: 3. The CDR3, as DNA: TGTGCCAGCAGCTTAGAAGACAGGGGGGATCAGCCCCAGCATTTT. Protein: CASSLEDRGDQPQHF.

DNA for the CDR3: TGCGCCAGCAGCCGAGTAATGGGTTCGGACACTGAAGCTTTCTTT. Its translation: CASSRVMGSDTEAFF. The chain uses TRBV4-1 and TRBJ1-1; D unresolved. V dropped 4 bases and J dropped 3 bases, with 15 bases sitting between them. This CDR3 spans 15 amino acids. The germline gives CDR1 MGHRA, CDR2 YSYEKL.

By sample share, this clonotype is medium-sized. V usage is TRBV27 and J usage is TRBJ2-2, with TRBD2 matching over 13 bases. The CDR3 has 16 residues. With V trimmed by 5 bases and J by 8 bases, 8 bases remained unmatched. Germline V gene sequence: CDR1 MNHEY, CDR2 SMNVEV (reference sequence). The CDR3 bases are TGTGCCAGCAGTCCATGGACTAGCGGGAGTGCAGGGGAGCTGTTTTTT. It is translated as CASSPWTSGSAGELFF.

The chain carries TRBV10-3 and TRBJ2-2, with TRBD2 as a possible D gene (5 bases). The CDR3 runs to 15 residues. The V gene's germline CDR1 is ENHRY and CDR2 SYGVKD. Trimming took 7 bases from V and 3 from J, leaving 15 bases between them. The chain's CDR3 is CAINTRPGDTGELFF. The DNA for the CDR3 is TGTGCCATCAACACCCGACCCGGGGACACCGGGGAGCTGTTTTTT.

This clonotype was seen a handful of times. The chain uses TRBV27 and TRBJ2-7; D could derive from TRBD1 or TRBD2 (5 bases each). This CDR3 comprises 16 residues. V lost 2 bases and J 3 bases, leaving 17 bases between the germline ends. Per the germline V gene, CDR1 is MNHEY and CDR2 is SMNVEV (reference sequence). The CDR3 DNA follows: TGTGCCAGCAGTTTAAGTTCCGGGACGGAACTCTACGAGCAGTACTTC. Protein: CASSLSSGTELYEQYF.

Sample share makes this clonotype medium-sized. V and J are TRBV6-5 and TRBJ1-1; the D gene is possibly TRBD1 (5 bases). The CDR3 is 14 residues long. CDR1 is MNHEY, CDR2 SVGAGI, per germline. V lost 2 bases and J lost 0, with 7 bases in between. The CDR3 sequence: CASSYTGLNTEAFF. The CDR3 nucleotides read TGTGCCAGCAGTTACACAGGTCTGAACACTGAAGCTTTCTTT.

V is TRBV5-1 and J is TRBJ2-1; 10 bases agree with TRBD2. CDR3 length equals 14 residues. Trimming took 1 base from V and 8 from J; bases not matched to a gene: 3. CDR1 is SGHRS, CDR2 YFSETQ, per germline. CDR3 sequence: CASSLIAGGYEQFF. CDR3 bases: TGCGCCAGCAGCTTGATAGCGGGAGGCTATGAGCAGTTCTTC.

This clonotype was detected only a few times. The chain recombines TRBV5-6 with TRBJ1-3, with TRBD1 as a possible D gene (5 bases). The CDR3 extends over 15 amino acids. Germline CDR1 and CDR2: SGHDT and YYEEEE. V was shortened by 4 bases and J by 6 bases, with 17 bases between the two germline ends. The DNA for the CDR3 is TGTGCCAGCAGCATGGGGACTGACGGGGTAAACACCATATATTTT. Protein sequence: CASSMGTDGVNTIYF.

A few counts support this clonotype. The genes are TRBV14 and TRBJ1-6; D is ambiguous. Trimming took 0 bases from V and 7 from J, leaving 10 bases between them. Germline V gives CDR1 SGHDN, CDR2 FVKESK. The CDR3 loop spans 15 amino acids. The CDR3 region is CASSQELIPNSPLHF. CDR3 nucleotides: TGTGCCAGCAGCCAAGAGTTGATACCCAATTCACCCCTCCACTTT.

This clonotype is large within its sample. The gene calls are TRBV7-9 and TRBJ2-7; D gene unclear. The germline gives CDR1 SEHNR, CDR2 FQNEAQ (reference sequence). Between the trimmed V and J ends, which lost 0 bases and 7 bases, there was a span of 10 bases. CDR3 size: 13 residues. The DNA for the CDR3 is TGTGCCAGCAGCTTAGCATCCGACCCGGAGCAGTACTTC. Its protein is CASSLASDPEQYF.

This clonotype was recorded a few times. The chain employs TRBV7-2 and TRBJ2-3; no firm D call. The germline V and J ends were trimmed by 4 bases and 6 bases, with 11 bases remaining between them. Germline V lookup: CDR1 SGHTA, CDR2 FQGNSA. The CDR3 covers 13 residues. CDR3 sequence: CASSSASWDTQYF. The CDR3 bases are TGTGCCAGCAGCTCCGCGAGTTGGGATACGCAGTATTTT.

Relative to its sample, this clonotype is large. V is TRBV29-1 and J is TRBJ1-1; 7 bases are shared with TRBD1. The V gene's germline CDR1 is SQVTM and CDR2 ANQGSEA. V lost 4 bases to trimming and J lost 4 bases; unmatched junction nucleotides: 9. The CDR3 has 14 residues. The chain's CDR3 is CSVVKGASGTEAFF. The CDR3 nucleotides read TGCAGCGTTGTCAAGGGGGCAAGCGGCACTGAAGCTTTCTTT. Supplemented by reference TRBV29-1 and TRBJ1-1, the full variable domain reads SAVISQKPSRDICQRGTSLTIQCQVDSQVTMMFWYRQQPGQSLTLIATANQGSEATYESGFVIDKFPISRPNLTFSTLTVSNMSPEDSSIYLCSVVKGASGTEAFFGQGTRLTVV.

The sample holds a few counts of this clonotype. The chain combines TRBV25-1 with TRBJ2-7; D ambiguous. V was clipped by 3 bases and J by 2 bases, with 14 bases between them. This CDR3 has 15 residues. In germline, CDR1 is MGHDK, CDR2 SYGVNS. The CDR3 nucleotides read TGTGCCAGCAGTGATCATCAGTCCAGTACCTACGAGCAGTACTTC. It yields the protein CASSDHQSSTYEQYF.

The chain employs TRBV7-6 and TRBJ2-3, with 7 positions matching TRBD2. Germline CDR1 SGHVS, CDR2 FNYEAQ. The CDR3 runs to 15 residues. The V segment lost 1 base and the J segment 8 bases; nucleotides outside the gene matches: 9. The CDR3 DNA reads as TGTGCCAGCAGCTTAGACGGGACCTCGGGGGGTACGCAGTATTTT. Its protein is CASSLDGTSGGTQYF.

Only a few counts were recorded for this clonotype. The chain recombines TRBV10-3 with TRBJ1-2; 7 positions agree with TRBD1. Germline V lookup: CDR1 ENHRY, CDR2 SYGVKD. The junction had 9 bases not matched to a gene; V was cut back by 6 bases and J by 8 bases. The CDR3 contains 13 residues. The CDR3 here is CAISGTAFKGYTF. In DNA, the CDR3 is TGTGCCATCAGCGGGACAGCCTTTAAGGGCTACACCTTC.

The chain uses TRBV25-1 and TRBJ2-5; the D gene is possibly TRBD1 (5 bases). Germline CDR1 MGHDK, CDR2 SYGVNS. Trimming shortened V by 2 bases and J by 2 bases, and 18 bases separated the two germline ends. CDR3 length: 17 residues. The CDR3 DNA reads TGTGCCAGCAGTGAAACTCGGGCAGGGTGGCGGCAAGAGACCCAGTACTTC. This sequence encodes CASSETRAGWRQETQYF. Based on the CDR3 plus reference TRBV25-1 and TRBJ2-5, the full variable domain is EADIYQTPRYLVIGTGKKITLECSQTMGHDKMYWYQQDPGMELHLIHYSYGVNSTEKGDLSSESTVSRIRTEHFPLTLESARPSHTSQYLCASSETRAGWRQETQYFGPGTRLLVL.

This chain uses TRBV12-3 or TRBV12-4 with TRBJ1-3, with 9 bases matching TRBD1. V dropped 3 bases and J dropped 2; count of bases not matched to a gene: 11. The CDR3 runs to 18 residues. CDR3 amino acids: CASSLDRGGVYTGNTIYF. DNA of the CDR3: TGTGCCAGCAGTTTGGACAGGGGAGGTGTTTATACTGGAAACACCATATATTTT.

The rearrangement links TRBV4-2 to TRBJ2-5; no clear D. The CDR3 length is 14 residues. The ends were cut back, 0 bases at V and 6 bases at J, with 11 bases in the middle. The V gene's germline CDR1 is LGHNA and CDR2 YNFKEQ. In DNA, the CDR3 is TGTGCCAGCAGCCAAGATGTTTGGGGAAAGACCCAGTACTTC. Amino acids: CASSQDVWGKTQYF.

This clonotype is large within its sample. The CDR3: CSVDSGKNYGYTF. The CDR3 nucleotides read TGCAGCGTTGACTCGGGAAAGAACTATGGCTACACCTTC. The chain links TRBV29-1 to TRBJ1-2; D gene unclear. CDR3 size: 13 residues. Trimming shortened V by 3 bases and J by 2 bases, and 10 bases separated the two germline ends. CDR1 is SQVTM, CDR2 ANQGSEA, per germline. The variable domain in full, completed from reference TRBV29-1 and TRBJ1-2, reads SAVISQKPSRDICQRGTSLTIQCQVDSQVTMMFWYRQQPGQSLTLIATANQGSEATYESGFVIDKFPISRPNLTFSTLTVSNMSPEDSSIYLCSVDSGKNYGYTFGSGTRLTVV.

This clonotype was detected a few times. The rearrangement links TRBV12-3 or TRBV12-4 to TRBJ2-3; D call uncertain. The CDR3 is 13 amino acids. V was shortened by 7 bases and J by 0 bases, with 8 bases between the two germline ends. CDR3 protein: CASNTDSTDTQYF. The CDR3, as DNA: TGTGCCAGCAACACCGACAGCACAGATACGCAGTATTTT.

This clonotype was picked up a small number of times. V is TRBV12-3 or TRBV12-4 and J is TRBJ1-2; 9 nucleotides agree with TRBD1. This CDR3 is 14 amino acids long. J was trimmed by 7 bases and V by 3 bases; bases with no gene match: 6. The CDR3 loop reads CASSLHRGLGGYTF. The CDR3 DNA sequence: TGTGCCAGCAGTTTGCACAGGGGGCTGGGTGGCTACACCTTC.

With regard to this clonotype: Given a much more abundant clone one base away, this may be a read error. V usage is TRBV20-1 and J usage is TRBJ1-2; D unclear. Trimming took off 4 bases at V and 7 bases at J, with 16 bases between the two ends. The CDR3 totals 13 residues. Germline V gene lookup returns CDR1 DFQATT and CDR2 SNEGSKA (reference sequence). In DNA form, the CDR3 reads TGCAGTGCTACGCCCAAGTGGGTTCGTGGCTACACCTTC. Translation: CSATPKWVRGYTF.

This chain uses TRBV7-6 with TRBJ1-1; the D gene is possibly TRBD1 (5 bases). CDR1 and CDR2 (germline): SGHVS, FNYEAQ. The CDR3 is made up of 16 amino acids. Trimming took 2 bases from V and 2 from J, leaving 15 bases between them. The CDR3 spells CASSLWQGEGNTEAFF. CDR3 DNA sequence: TGTGCCAGCAGCTTATGGCAGGGTGAGGGCAACACTGAAGCTTTCTTT.